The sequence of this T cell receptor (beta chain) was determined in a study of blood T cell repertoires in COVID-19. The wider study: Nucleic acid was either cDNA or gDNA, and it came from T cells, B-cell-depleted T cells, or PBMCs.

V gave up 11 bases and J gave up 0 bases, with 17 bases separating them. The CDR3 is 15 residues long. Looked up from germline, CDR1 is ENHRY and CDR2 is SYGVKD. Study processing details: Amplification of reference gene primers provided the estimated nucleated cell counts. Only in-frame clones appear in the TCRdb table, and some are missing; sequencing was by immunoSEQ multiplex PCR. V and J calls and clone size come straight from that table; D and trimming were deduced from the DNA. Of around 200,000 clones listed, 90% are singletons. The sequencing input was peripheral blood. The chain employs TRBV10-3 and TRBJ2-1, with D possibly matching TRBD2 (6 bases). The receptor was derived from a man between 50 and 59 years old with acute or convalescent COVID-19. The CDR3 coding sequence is TGTGCCTCCGGGCCCCGGGGGAGCTCCTACAATGAGCAGTTCTTC. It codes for CASGPRGSSYNEQFF.